This T cell receptor (beta chain) was sequenced in a study of vaccination effects on CD4 cells after COVID-19. Only in-frame clones appear in the TCRdb table, and some are missing; sequencing was by immunoSEQ multiplex PCR. The sample gives approximately 40,000 clones, 76% of which show up once; 3% to 4% is in the top ten. As concerns this clone: Its target is unknown.

Germline lookup yields CDR1 LGHDT and CDR2 YNNKEL (reference sequence). The CDR3 spans 16 residues. V shed 4 bases and J shed 0 bases, with 14 bases lying between them. Upon completion of under eleven days in culture, CD4+ T cells were isolated. Sometime from March through December 2020, the person acquired a SARS-CoV-2 infection that PCR confirmed. Participants completed two doses of the BNT162b2 or mRNA-1273 vaccine. Sequenced material: CD4+ T cells from PBMCs cultured without peptide, taken after COVID-19 vaccination. The V call is TRBV3-1 (or the pseudogene TRBV3-2), the J call TRBJ2-3; tentatively, D is TRBD1 or TRBD2 (5 bases each). The clonotype comes from a human donor who had a prior SARS-CoV-2 infection. CDR3 DNA sequence: TGTGCCAGCAGCCCCAGGGATTGGAGGAGCACAGATACGCAGTATTTT. Translated, it gives CASSPRDWRSTDTQYF.